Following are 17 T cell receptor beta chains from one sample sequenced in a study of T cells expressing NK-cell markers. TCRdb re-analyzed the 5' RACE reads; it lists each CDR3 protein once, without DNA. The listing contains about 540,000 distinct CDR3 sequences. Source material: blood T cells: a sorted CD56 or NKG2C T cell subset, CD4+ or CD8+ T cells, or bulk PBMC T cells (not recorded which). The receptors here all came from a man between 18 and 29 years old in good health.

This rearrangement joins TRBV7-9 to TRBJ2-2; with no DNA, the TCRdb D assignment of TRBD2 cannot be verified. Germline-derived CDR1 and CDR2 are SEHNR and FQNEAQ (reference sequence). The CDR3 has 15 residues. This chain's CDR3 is CASSQRREGTGELFF.

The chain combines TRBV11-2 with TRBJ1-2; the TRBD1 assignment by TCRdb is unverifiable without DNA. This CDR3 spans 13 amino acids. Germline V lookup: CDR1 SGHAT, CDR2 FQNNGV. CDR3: CASQEYRDYGYTF.

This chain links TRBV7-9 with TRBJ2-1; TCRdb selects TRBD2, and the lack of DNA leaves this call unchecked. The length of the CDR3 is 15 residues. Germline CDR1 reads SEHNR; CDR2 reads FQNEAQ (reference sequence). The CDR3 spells CASSFGGPSYNEQFF.

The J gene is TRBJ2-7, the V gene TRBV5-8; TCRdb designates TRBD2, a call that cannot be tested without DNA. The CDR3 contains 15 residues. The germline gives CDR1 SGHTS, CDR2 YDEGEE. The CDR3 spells CASSLTGPSHYEQYF. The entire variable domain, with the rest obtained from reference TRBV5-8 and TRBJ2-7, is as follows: EAGVTQSPTHLIKTRGQQATLRCSPISGHTSVYWYQQALGLGLQFLLWYDEGEERNRGNFPPRFSGRQFPNYSSELNVNALELEDSALYLCASSLTGPSHYEQYFGPGTRLTVT.

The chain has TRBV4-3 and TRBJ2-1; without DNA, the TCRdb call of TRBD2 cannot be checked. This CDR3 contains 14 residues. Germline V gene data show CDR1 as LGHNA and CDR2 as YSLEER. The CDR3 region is CASSQVTSGNEQFF.

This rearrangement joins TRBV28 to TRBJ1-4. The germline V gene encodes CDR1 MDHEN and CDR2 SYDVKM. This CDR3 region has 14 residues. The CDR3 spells CASRPQTTNEKLFF.

CDR3: CASSINRDIGNTIYF. The chain is built from TRBV7-9 and TRBJ1-3; no DNA is available, so the TRBD1 call from TCRdb remains unchecked. In germline, CDR1 is SEHNR, CDR2 FQNEAQ (reference sequence). This CDR3 comprises 15 residues. The whole variable domain, remainder taken from reference TRBV7-9 and TRBJ1-3, is DTGVSQNPRHKITKRGQNVTFRCDPISEHNRLYWYRQTLGQGPEFLTYFQNEAQLEKSRLLSDRFSAERPKGSFSTLEIQRTEQGDSAMYLCASSINRDIGNTIYFGEGSWLTVV.

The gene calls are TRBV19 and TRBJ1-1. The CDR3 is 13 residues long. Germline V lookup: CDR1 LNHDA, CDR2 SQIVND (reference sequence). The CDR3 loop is CASSDERNTEAFF. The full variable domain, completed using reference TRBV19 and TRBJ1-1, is DGGITQSPKYLFRKEGQNVTLSCEQNLNHDAMYWYRQDPGQGLRLIYYSQIVNDFQKGDIAEGYSVSREKKESFPLTVTSAQKNPTAFYLCASSDERNTEAFFGQGTRLTVV.

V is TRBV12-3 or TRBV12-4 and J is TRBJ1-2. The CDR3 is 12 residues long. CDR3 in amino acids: CASSPEASGYTF.

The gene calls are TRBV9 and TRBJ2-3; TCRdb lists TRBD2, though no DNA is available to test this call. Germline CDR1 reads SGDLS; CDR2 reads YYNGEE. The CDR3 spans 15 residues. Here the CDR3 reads CASSYGTYSTDTQYF.

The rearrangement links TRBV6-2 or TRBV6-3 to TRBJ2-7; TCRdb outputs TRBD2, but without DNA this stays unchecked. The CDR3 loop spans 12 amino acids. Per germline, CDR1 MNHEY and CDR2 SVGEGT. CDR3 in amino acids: CASISLNYEQYF.

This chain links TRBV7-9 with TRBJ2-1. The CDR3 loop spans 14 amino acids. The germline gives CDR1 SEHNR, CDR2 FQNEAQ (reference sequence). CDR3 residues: CASSLEYASFPQFF.

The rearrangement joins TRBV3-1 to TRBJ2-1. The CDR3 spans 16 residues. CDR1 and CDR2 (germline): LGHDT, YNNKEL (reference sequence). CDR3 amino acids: CASSQSKSPSYNEQFF.

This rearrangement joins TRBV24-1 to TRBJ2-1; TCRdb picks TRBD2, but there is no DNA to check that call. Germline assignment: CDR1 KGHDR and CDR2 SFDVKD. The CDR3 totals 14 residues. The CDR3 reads CATSDFPSVSEQFF.

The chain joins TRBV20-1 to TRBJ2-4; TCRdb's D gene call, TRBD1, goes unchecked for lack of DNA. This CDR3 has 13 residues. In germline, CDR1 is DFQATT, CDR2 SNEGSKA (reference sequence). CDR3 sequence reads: CSGRTGSKNIQYF.

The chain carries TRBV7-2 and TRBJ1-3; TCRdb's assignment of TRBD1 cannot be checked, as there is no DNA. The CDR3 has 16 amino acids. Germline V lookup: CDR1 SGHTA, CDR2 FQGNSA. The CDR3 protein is CASSPGQVLSGNTIYF.

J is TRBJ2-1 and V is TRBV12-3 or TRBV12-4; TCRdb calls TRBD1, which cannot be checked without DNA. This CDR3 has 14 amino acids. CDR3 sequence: CASVPREWDNEQFF.